This T cell receptor (beta chain) was identified in a study of blood T cells in healthy people across ages. This CDR3 is built from 21 residues. V lost 2 bases to trimming and J lost 0 bases; unmatched junction nucleotides: 15. Germline CDR1 is DFQATT and CDR2 is SNEGSKA (reference sequence). This clonotype was recorded many times. Sample-barcoded 5' priming and a J-beta primer mix drove a second PCR of roughly 6 to 12 cycles. Template switching added a 12-random-nucleotide identifier to every cDNA molecule. TCRdb recomputed calls from the 5' RACE reads with MiXCR, one row per CDR3 protein. The table shows over 550,000 distinct CDR3 sequences, with approximately 30% occurring only once.

The receptor comes from an elderly woman in good health. The rearrangement joins TRBV20-1 to TRBJ2-6, with TRBD2 identical over 11 bases. Sequenced material: blood. CDR3 DNA: TGCAGTGCTAGAAGTCTAGGCCTAGCGGGGGGTCCGGACTCTGGGGCCAACGTCCTGACTTTC. This codes for CSARSLGLAGGPDSGANVLTF.